The clone carrying this TCR beta chain was seen repeatedly, ten times or more. Its specificity is not known. Trimming at V came to 2 bases and at J to 0 bases, leaving 1 base not matched to a gene. This CDR3 is built from 16 residues. Germline CDR1 reads SGHTA; CDR2 reads FQGTGA. RNA transcripts yielded amplified TCR beta CDR3 regions. The HTBI primer set drove a first-round RT-PCR of the TCR CDR3. In TCRdb, the multiplex PCR reads were re-called with MiXCR into one record per CDR3 protein. The table lists about 540,000 distinct CDR3 sequences, 46% of them singletons. The data originate from a study of T cells in Graves' hyperthyroidism and ophthalmopathy. Study-wide results and caveats: Blood also held most thyroid clonotypes expanded beyond 0.001.

Graves' hyperthyroidism is called stable when ophthalmopathy does not progress within 18 months. Sequenced sample: peripheral blood or thyroid tissue (not recorded which). J is TRBJ2-2 and V is TRBV7-3, with 9 nucleotides matching TRBD2. This TCR was recovered from a young woman with Graves' hyperthyroidism. The chain's CDR3 is CASSLAGGTNTGELFF. The CDR3 DNA sequence: TGTGCCAGCAGCTTAGCGGGAGGGACGAACACCGGGGAGCTGTTTTTT.